Given below is one TCR beta chain in context. Its specificity is not known. V was pared by 3 bases and J by 5 bases, with 11 bases between. The CDR3 is 14 amino acids. Germline lookup yields CDR1 SEHNR and CDR2 FQNEAQ (reference sequence). Primers: 60 Vbeta forward and 13 Jbeta reverse. Clones were read by immunoSEQ multiplex PCR, and TCRdb kept only the in-frame ones, dropping some. Counted here are about 150,000 clones, over 70% occurring once; the ten biggest clones make up 1% to 1.5%. The data are from a study of cytomegalovirus exposure and HLA in healthy donors. Whole-study findings and limits: Links to common viral pathogens appeared, in a later analysis, for several of the most significant clusters. Solely CMV serostatus was available to characterize immune exposure. A list of around 160 TCR beta chains associated with cytomegalovirus was given.

Nominally healthy donors were sampled, though unrecorded immune exposures were likely. V usage is TRBV7-9 and J usage is TRBJ2-1, with D possibly being TRBD2 (6 bases). Sequencing used PBMCs. This receptor was identified in a man aged 50-59 years in good health and CMV-seropositive. CDR3 protein: CASSFGGFHNEQFF. Here the CDR3 DNA reads TGTGCCAGCAGCTTCGGGGGATTTCACAATGAGCAGTTCTTC. Full variable domain (missing parts from reference TRBV7-9 and TRBJ2-1): DTGVSQNPRHKITKRGQNVTFRCDPISEHNRLYWYRQTLGQGPEFLTYFQNEAQLEKSRLLSDRFSAERPKGSFSTLEIQRTEQGDSAMYLCASSFGGFHNEQFFGPGTRLTVL.